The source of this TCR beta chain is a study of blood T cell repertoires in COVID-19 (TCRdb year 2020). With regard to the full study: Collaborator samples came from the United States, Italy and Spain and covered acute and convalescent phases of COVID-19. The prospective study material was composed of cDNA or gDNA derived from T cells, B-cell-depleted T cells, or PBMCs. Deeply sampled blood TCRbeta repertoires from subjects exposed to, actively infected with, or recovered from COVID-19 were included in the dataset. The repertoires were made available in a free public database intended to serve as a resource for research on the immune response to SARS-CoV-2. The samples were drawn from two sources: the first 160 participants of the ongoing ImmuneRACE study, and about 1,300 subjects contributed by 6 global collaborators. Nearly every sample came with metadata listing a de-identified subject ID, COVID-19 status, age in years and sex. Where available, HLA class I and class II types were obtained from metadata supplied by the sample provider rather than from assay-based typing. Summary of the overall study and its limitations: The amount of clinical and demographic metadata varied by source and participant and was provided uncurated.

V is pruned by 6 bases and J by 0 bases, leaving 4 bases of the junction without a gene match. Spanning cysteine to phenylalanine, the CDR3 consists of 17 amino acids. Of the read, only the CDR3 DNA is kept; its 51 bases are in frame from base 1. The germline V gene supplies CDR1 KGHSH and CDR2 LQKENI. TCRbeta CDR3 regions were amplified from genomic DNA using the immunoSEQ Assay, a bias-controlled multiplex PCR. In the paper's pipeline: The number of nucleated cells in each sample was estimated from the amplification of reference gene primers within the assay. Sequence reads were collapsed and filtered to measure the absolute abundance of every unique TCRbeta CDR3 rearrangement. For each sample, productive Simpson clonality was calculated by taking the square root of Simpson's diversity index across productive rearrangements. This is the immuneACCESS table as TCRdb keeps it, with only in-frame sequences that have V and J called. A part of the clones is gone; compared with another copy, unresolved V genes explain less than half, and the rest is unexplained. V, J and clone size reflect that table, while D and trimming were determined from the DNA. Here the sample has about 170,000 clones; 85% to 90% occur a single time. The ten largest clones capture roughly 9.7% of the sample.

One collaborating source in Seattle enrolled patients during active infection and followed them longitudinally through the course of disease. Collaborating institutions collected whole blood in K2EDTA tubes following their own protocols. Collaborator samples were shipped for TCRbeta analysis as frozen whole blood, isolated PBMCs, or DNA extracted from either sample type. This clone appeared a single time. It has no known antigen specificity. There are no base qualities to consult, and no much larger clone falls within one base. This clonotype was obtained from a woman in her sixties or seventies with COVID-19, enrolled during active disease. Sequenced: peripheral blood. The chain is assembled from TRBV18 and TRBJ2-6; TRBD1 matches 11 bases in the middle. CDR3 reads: CASSGQGAGSGANVLTF. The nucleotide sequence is TGTGCCAGCTCCGGACAGGGGGCAGGCTCTGGGGCCAACGTCCTGACTTTC.